Below are 10 T cell receptor beta chains sequenced from a single sample in a study of Graves' ophthalmopathy and Graves' hyperthyroidism (dated by TCRdb to 2016 to 2019). Sequencing was carried out with an Illumina HiSeq 2000. For repertoire sequencing, the TCR beta CDR3 regions were amplified from RNA transcripts. The first round of RT-PCR was done with HTBI primers and the Qiagen OneStep RT-PCR kit, and was followed by a second round of multiplex PCR, then size selection and purification. Using fastp trimming at Q25 and MiXCR clonotype assembly, TCRdb reanalyzed the public sequencing data and kept in-frame beta chains. Each CDR3 protein appears once, grouped with its most common genes and DNA. The sample table contains approximately 500,000 distinct CDR3 sequences; only one count was recorded for approximately 15% of them. Of the sample, roughly 9.8% falls within the top ten clones. Sequencing was performed on blood. Receptors were obtained from a woman in her thirties with Graves' ophthalmopathy. Donor details come from another sample of the same person, matched by shared clones.

This clonotype has at least ten counts. The rearrangement links TRBV20-1 to TRBJ1-2; a possible D gene is TRBD1 (5 bases). In germline, CDR1 is DFQATT, CDR2 SNEGSKA (reference sequence). Between the trimmed V and J ends, which lost 0 bases and 1 base, there was a span of 9 bases. This CDR3 is 14 amino acids long. In nucleotides, the CDR3 is TGCAGTGCTAGAGATGGGGACTTTAACTATGGCTACACCTTC. It specifies CSARDGDFNYGYTF.

Only a few counts were recorded for this clonotype. The chain recombines TRBV12-5 with TRBJ1-1; the D gene is possibly TRBD1 (6 bases). Germline lookup yields CDR1 LGHNT and CDR2 FRNRAP. The V end lost 6 bases, the J end lost 1 base, and 12 bases lay between the germline ends. This CDR3 has 14 amino acids. The CDR3 nucleotides read TGTGCTAGTGGCTCCGGGACAAGGAACACTGAAGCTTTCTTT. Translation: CASGSGTRNTEAFF.

Concerning this clonotype itself: The junction shows a germline mismatch at one end, possibly a read error. The V and J genes are TRBV5-1 and TRBJ2-7, with D unclear. Germline lookup yields CDR1 SGHRS and CDR2 YFSETQ. The CDR3 consists of 14 residues. For the CDR3, the DNA is TGCGCCAGCAGCTTGGGTCGAAACTCCTACGAGCAGTGCTTC. Its translation is CASSLGRNSYEQCF.

This clonotype was detected ten times or more. This chain joins TRBV28 and TRBJ1-5, with D possibly matching TRBD1 (6 bases). CDR3 size: 14 residues. V lost 5 bases and J lost 6, with 14 bases in between. The germline gives CDR1 MDHEN, CDR2 SYDVKM. In DNA form, the CDR3 reads TGTGCCAGCAGTCATACAGGGAGGTTTCAGCCCCAGCATTTT. It is translated as CASSHTGRFQPQHF.

There are many counts of this clonotype. J is TRBJ2-5 and V is TRBV24-1; the D gene could be TRBD1 or TRBD2 (5 bases each). V was shortened by 6 bases and J by 4 bases, with 11 bases between the two germline ends. The CDR3 runs to 13 residues. CDR1 is KGHDR, CDR2 SFDVKD, per germline. CDR3 region: CATSQGDRETQYF. The CDR3 DNA is TGTGCCACCAGTCAAGGGGACCGAGAGACCCAGTACTTC.

This clonotype was counted at least ten times. This sequence joins TRBV5-1 and TRBJ1-2; D gene unclear. Germline CDR1 SGHRS, CDR2 YFSETQ. The CDR3 has 15 residues. V lost 0 bases, J lost 6 bases, and 15 bases lay in between. In DNA form, the CDR3 reads TGCGCCAGCAGCTTGGAGGGTTATAGGGCGGATGGCTACACCTTC. As protein: CASSLEGYRADGYTF.

As to this clonotype: A read error may explain this, as a much larger clone is one base away. The chain has TRBV29-1 and TRBJ1-1, with D tentatively TRBD1 (6 bases). Germline CDR1 is SQVTM and CDR2 is ANQGSEA. The CDR3 runs 12 residues. The CDR3 nucleotides read TGCAGCGGGGGACACTGGAACACTGAAGCTTGCTTT. Translating gives CSGGHWNTEACF.

This clonotype has ten or more counts. This CDR3 reads CATSLGTNYGYTF. In DNA, the CDR3 is TGTGCCACCAGTCTGGGAACTAACTATGGCTACACCTTC. The V call is TRBV24-1, the J call TRBJ1-2; no firm D call. Trimming shortened V by 6 bases and J by 0 bases, and 7 bases separated the two germline ends. The CDR3 is made up of 13 amino acids. In germline, CDR1 is KGHDR, CDR2 SFDVKD.

The table lists this clonotype with many counts. The chain carries TRBV19 and TRBJ1-2; TRBD1 might be the D (5 bases). CDR1 is LNHDA, CDR2 SQIVND, per germline (reference sequence). Trimming took 5 bases from V and 6 from J, leaving 10 bases between them. The CDR3 contains 12 residues. CDR3 amino acids: CASSSRANGYTF. The CDR3 nucleotides are TGTGCCAGTAGTTCCAGGGCTAATGGCTACACCTTC.

This clonotype was observed many times. The rearrangement uses TRBV30 and TRBJ2-7; D remains ambiguous. The CDR3 has 12 residues. The ends were cut back, 2 bases at V and 6 bases at J, with 11 bases in the middle. Germline CDR1 and CDR2: GTSNPN and SVGIG (reference sequence). The CDR3 is CAWSPPRSEQYF. The CDR3 nucleotides read TGTGCCTGGAGTCCCCCCCGGTCCGAGCAGTACTTC.